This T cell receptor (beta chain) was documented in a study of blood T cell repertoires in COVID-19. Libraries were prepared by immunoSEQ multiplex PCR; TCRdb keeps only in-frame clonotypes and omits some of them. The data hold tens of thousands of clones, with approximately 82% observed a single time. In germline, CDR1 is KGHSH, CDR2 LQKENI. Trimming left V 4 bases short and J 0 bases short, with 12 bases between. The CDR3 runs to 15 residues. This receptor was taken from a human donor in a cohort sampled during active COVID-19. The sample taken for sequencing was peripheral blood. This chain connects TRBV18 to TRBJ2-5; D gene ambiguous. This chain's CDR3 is CASSQNLQNQETQYF. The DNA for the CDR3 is TGTGCCAGCTCACAAAATTTACAGAACCAAGAGACCCAGTACTTC.